The clone carrying this T cell receptor (beta chain) occurred many times. Its matching antigen is unknown. Donors were systemically healthy Caucasian individuals from Russia aged roughly 6 to 100 years. This sample stems from a study of blood T cells in healthy people across ages. Study-wide results and caveats: For the donors, CMV status was unknown and possibly confounded expanded clonotype changes.

The use of a sample-barcoded 5' primer and a J-beta primer mix characterized a second PCR of about 6 to 12 cycles. Template switching added a 12-random-nucleotide identifier to every cDNA molecule. The yield of each sample was at least 2.5 million CDR3-containing paired-end reads. MiXCR, run by TCRdb on the 5' RACE reads, gives a single entry per CDR3 protein. The repertoire holds hundreds of thousands of distinct CDR3 sequences, around 38% seen once, with around 32% in the top ten. The CDR3 contains 11 residues. The germline V gene has CDR1 MDHEN and CDR2 SYDVKM. V gave up 3 bases and J gave up 10 bases, with 7 bases separating them.

The TCR comes from a man aged 80 or over in good health. The chain uses TRBV28 and TRBJ2-1; D gene unclear. Sequencing was carried out using blood. The CDR3 here is CASSFLEEQFF. CDR3 coding DNA: TGTGCCAGCAGTTTCCTGGAGGAGCAGTTCTTC.